This TCR beta chain was recovered during a study of T cell responses to AZD1222 COVID-19 vaccine (dated by TCRdb to the early 2020s). For the study in its entirety: AZD1222 recipients given second doses at about 4 weeks or at about 12 weeks were pooled, since spike-specific TCR depth and breadth were not found to differ between the two schedules. TCR sequencing was performed for roughly 250 trial participants, of whom roughly 200 were given two doses of AZD1222 and roughly 25 were given two doses of MenACWY control vaccine. Trial participants were enrolled by age into subgroups of 18-55, 56-69 and 70-plus years, and around 150, 28 and 57 TCR-sequenced participants, respectively, were included in these subgroups.

The paper as a whole reports these results and caveats: Epitopes outside the regions mutated in the B.1.351 and B.1.1.7 variants were reportedly recognized by nearly half of the unique spike-specific TCRs. The vaccine-associated CD4 TCRs covered the entire spike protein, and the dominant responses fell in regions 160-218 and 743-854. Conclusions about previously exposed vaccinees are limited, since just five or six AZD1222 recipients were seropositive for SARS-CoV-2 at baseline. Spike-specific TCR breadth and depth rose significantly after two AZD1222 doses compared with day 0 and with MenACWY recipients. Because no day 14 peak-response samples were available, repertoires were characterized only after the peak T cell response. Most participants were white British and females outnumbered males, and the authors suggested that clonal diversity may have been underestimated. In the small 56-69-year group, the increase in depth fell short of significance, most likely because of low power.

Points on this clone: Its antigen is not yet known. Base qualities were left out, and no much larger clone turns up one base away. Other DNA variants within this sample encode the same CDR3.

V is clipped by 0 bases and J by 4 bases, and the sequence between their germline boundaries is 9 bases long. From a lookup of the germline V gene, CDR1 and CDR2 are MNHEY and SVGAGI. There are 15 amino acids in the CDR3, from cysteine to phenylalanine inclusive. Just CDR3 DNA is preserved here, 45 bases in frame from base 1. The CDR3 regions of human TCRbeta chains were subjected to immunosequencing. The published analysis was carried out like this. Repertoire TCRs were matched against a reference library of SARS-CoV-2-specific TCRs generated with the MIRA antigen-specificity platform. Breadth was defined as the fraction of unique TCRs that were SARS-CoV-2-associated. Depth was defined as the fraction of total T cells that were SARS-CoV-2-associated. Using the MIRA data, every spike-specific TCR was mapped to the spike region that the TCR reacted to and assigned to either a CD4 or a CD8 class. Log10-transformed breadth and depth values were compared by one-way ANOVA with Sidak's multiple comparisons tests. TCRdb provides this immuneACCESS table in a form limited to in-frame rearrangements. Some clones are lacking; in checked studies, under half of them reflect an unresolved V gene, and why the rest are absent is not known. The V and J calls and the clone size are those of that table, but D and trimming were determined from the DNA. This sample lists 150,000 or so clones; 92% were detected once. In total, the top ten clones hold 2% to 2.5% of the sample.

The time point label here, explained by the study, means: baseline before first vaccination. Vaccinee samples were obtained from the UK trials COV001 and COV002, which included a single-blind randomized controlled phase 2/3 trial of AZD1222 (ChAdOx1 nCoV-19) in healthy adults. For TCRbeta chain sequencing, PBMC samples from trial participants were taken at day 0 and at day 28 after the second dose. The rearranged segments are TRBV6-5 and TRBJ1-4, with the D gene not confidently named. The sequence came from an adult in good health. The specimen was peripheral blood, collected on day 0 of AZD1222 vaccination. The CDR3 protein sequence reads: CASSYSGLNNEKLFF. The bases read TGTGCCAGCAGTTACTCGGGCTTAAATAATGAAAAACTGTTTTTT.